This TCR beta chain was sequenced for a study of PD-1 blockade in classical Hodgkin lymphoma. Study-level results: Those patients who began receiving nivolumab less than 1 year after ASCT had lower diversity, and they were excluded.

V lost 1 base and J lost 3, with 6 bases in between. This CDR3 contains 14 residues. Germline CDR1 is SGHTA and CDR2 is FQGNSA. Exposure to brentuximab vedotin varied, and each patient had relapsed following autologous stem cell transplantation. Some clones are missing from TCRdb's copy, which holds only in-frame ones; the method was immunoSEQ multiplex PCR. The sample has tens of thousands of clones, roughly 70% seen once; the top ten hold 15% to 20%. Concerning this clone: Its antigen is unknown.

The source was peripheral blood mononuclear cells (PBMCs), collected at baseline. The TCR comes from a human donor with classical Hodgkin lymphoma. The chain has TRBV7-2 and TRBJ2-2; D remains ambiguous. CDR3 residues: CASSLGRYTGELFF. The CDR3 DNA reads as TGTGCCAGCAGCTTAGGGAGATACACCGGGGAGCTGTTTTTT.